These 17 T cell receptor beta chains were all obtained from the same sample, sequenced in a study of T cells in Graves' hyperthyroidism and ophthalmopathy (dated by TCRdb to between 2019 and 2020). The library was generated by multiplex PCR. The run used an Illumina HiSeq 2000. Amplification of TCR beta CDR3 regions was carried out from RNA transcripts. The first round of RT-PCR for the TCR CDR3 was performed with the HTBI primer set and the Qiagen OneStep RT-PCR kit. TCRdb cleaned the public reads at Q25 with fastp, built clones with MiXCR and kept in-frame beta chains. Each entry merges the rows of one CDR3 protein and shows their most common DNA and genes. For this sample there are 500,000 to 750,000 distinct CDR3 sequences; around 14% appear just once. The ten largest clones add up to approximately 7% of the sample. Specimen: blood. The receptors were gathered from a woman aged 25 to 39 with Graves' hyperthyroidism.

This clonotype came up many times. This chain joins TRBV20-1 and TRBJ2-5; the match to TRBD1 covers 7 bases. Trimming removed 5 bases from V and 3 bases from J; junction bases left unmatched: 15. Germline values: CDR1 DFQATT, CDR2 SNEGSKA (reference sequence). The CDR3 is made up of 16 amino acids. CDR3 in DNA: TGCAGTGCTCGGGGACAGCAAGTGGCGGCAGAAGAGACCCAGTACTTC. This codes for CSARGQQVAAEETQYF.

The table lists this clonotype with many counts. The chain uses TRBV10-3 and TRBJ1-6, with D possibly TRBD1 on 5 matching bases. Germline assignment: CDR1 ENHRY and CDR2 SYGVKD. CDR3 length: 14 amino acids. V lost 6 bases and J lost 4, with 10 bases in between. This CDR3 reads CAIRDSGYNSPLHF. CDR3 in DNA: TGTGCCATCAGAGATTCAGGGTATAATTCACCCCTCCACTTT.

The chain uses TRBV24-1 and TRBJ2-4; no firm D call. CDR3 length: 15 amino acids. Trimming removed 6 bases at V and 0 bases at J, with 11 bases between. Germline V gene data show CDR1 as KGHDR and CDR2 as SFDVKD. CDR3 amino acids: CATSSGSLAKNIQYF. As DNA, the CDR3 is TGTGCCACCAGTTCCGGGTCCTTAGCCAAAAACATTCAGTACTTC.

This clonotype showed up many times. The chain links TRBV20-1 to TRBJ2-5; D perhaps matches TRBD2 (6 bases). Germline lookup yields CDR1 DFQATT and CDR2 SNEGSKA (reference sequence). The CDR3 runs to 14 residues. V lost 0 bases and J 5 bases, leaving 13 bases between the germline ends. The CDR3 loop is CSARDLTRGETQYF. For the CDR3, the DNA is TGCAGTGCTAGAGATCTGACTAGGGGTGAGACCCAGTACTTC.

On this clonotype: A much larger clone is a single base away; this may be a read error. The chain recombines TRBV27 with TRBJ2-2; D is perhaps TRBD2 (6 bases). The V and J ends lost 6 bases and 0 bases respectively, with 20 bases between them. The CDR3 consists of 18 residues. In germline, CDR1 is MNHEY, CDR2 SMNVEV (reference sequence). The CDR3 sequence is CASSLGERVTANTGELFF. The CDR3 nucleotides read TGTGCCAGCAGCTTGGGCGAGCGGGTCACCGCGAACACCGGGGAGCTGTTTTTT.

The V gene is TRBV3-1, the J gene TRBJ2-3, with D perhaps TRBD2 (7 bases). CDR1 and CDR2 (germline): LGHDT, YNNKEL (reference sequence). The CDR3 is 18 residues long. Trimming shortened V by 7 bases and J by 0 bases, and 23 bases separated the two germline ends. CDR3 sequence: CASNPGGRVGDSTDTQYF. DNA of the CDR3: TGTGCCAGCAACCCCGGGGGGCGGGTGGGCGATAGCACAGATACGCAGTATTTT.

This clonotype was counted at least ten times. The J gene is TRBJ2-1, the V gene TRBV4-1; the D is unclear. This CDR3 has 15 residues. Trimming left V 3 bases short and J 9 bases short, with 18 bases between. Per germline, CDR1 MGHRA and CDR2 YSYEKL. The CDR3 here is CASSHSAWDAGEQFF. CDR3 bases: TGCGCCAGCAGCCATTCTGCGTGGGATGCAGGTGAGCAGTTCTTC.

In this sample, this clonotype turned up many times. This chain uses TRBV6-2 or TRBV6-3 with TRBJ2-7, with no clear D. V gave up 2 bases and J gave up 2 bases, with 13 bases separating them. The germline V gene encodes CDR1 MNHEY and CDR2 SVGEGT. The CDR3 length is 15 residues. The CDR3 DNA reads TGTGCCAGCAGTTACGACTCCCGTGGCGCCTACGAGCAGTACTTC. This codes for CASSYDSRGAYEQYF.

The V and J genes are TRBV7-2 and TRBJ2-3; D gene uncertain. The CDR3 consists of 15 residues. Germline V gene sequence: CDR1 SGHTA, CDR2 FQGNSA. Between the trimmed V and J ends, which lost 6 bases and 1 base, there was a span of 14 bases. CDR3 residues: CASSPDWTGTDTQYF. The CDR3 nucleotides are TGTGCCAGCAGTCCCGACTGGACCGGCACAGATACGCAGTATTTT. The full variable domain, with the rest looked up from reference TRBV7-2 and TRBJ2-3, is GAGVSQSPSNKVTEKGKDVELRCDPISGHTALYWYRQSLGQGLEFLIYFQGNSAPDKSGLPSDRFSAERTGGSVSTLTIQRTQQEDSAVYLCASSPDWTGTDTQYFGPGTRLTVL.

The J gene is TRBJ2-3, the V gene TRBV11-3, with TRBD1 matching 10 bases. CDR1 is SGHNT, CDR2 YENEEA, per germline. Trimming cost V 2 bases and J 5 bases; bases outside gene matches: 10. The CDR3 is 17 amino acids. The CDR3 DNA reads TGTGCCAGCAGCTTATCGACCGGGACAGGGGACAAAGATACGCAGTATTTT. It is translated as CASSLSTGTGDKDTQYF.

This clonotype was seen a few times. The chain recombines TRBV6-2 or TRBV6-3 with TRBJ1-5; no clear D. Germline V CDR1 and CDR2: MNHEY, SVGEGT. This CDR3 has 15 amino acids. Trimming cost V 6 bases and J 1 base, with 13 bases left between them. The CDR3 DNA follows: TGTGCCAGCAGCTCCCCCGACCGAAGCAATCAGCCCCAGCATTTT. This encodes CASSSPDRSNQPQHF.

This clonotype was seen only a few times. CDR3 bases: TGTGCCAGCAACGTAGCGGGAGTTGGAGGGGAGCTGTTTTTT. Its protein is CASNVAGVGGELFF. The chain couples TRBV6-2 or TRBV6-3 to TRBJ2-2, with TRBD2 matching 9 bases. Per germline, CDR1 MNHEY and CDR2 SVGEGT. With 7 bases clipped from V and 8 bases from J, the junction kept 8 bases outside the gene matches. The CDR3 totals 14 residues.

Many counts were recorded for this clonotype. The rearrangement uses TRBV20-1 and TRBJ2-1; 8 nucleotides line up with TRBD1. Trimming took 6 bases from V and 6 from J; bases not matched to a gene: 13. CDR3 length: 15 residues. CDR1 and CDR2 from the germline V gene are DFQATT and SNEGSKA (reference sequence). The CDR3 DNA is TGCAGTGCGGGCGACAGGGGCAGAACGCTCAATGAGCAGTTCTTC. It is translated as CSAGDRGRTLNEQFF.

This clonotype was counted ten times or more. The V and J genes are TRBV20-1 and TRBJ2-7; D is possibly TRBD1 (6 bases). V shed 6 bases and J shed 0 bases, with 12 bases lying between them. Germline lookup yields CDR1 DFQATT and CDR2 SNEGSKA (reference sequence). This CDR3 is 13 amino acids long. The CDR3 coding sequence is TGCAGTGCACCCGGGACACCCTCCTACGAGCAGTACTTC. Amino acid sequence: CSAPGTPSYEQYF.

About this clonotype itself: A much larger clone differs by one base, so this may be a read error. The chain uses TRBV6-1 and TRBJ2-1; D unresolved. The CDR3 is 15 residues long. Trimming removed 5 bases at V and 0 bases at J, with 11 bases between. The germline V gene encodes CDR1 MNHNS and CDR2 SASEGT. CDR3 sequence: CASSTRASSYNEQFF. The CDR3 nucleotides read TGTGCCAGCAGTACTCGCGCAAGCTCCTACAATGAGCAGTTCTTC.

This clonotype was picked up a small number of times. The chain carries TRBV25-1 and TRBJ1-2, with 9 bases fitting TRBD1. CDR3 size: 15 residues. The germline V gene encodes CDR1 MGHDK and CDR2 SYGVNS. V trimming: 3 bases; J trimming: 5 bases; junction bases outside the gene matches: 7. This CDR3 is CASSDAGTGSYGYTF. The CDR3 nucleotides are TGTGCCAGCAGTGATGCCGGGACAGGGTCTTATGGCTACACCTTC.

This clonotype came up many times. The genes are TRBV7-2 and TRBJ2-3, with 10 bases identical to TRBD2. The CDR3 is made up of 16 amino acids. J was trimmed by 5 bases and V by 0 bases; bases with no gene match: 5. CDR1 is SGHTA, CDR2 FQGNSA, per germline. CDR3 in amino acids: CASSLASGRRVDTQYF. The CDR3 bases are TGTGCCAGCAGCTTAGCTAGCGGGAGGAGGGTAGATACGCAGTATTTT. The full variable domain, with the rest looked up from reference TRBV7-2 and TRBJ2-3, is GAGVSQSPSNKVTEKGKDVELRCDPISGHTALYWYRQSLGQGLEFLIYFQGNSAPDKSGLPSDRFSAERTGGSVSTLTIQRTQQEDSAVYLCASSLASGRRVDTQYFGPGTRLTVL.